This T cell receptor (beta chain) is from a study of T cells in Graves' hyperthyroidism and ophthalmopathy. This CDR3 has 12 residues. Germline V gene data show CDR1 as MNHNS and CDR2 as SASEGT. RNA transcripts gave rise to amplified TCR beta CDR3 regions. First-round RT-PCR targeting the TCR CDR3 was performed with the HTBI primer set. TCRdb used MiXCR to reprocess the multiplex PCR reads, holding one entry per CDR3 protein. Of hundreds of thousands of distinct CDR3 sequences listed, about a fifth are singletons. Findings of the study overall: For ophthalmopathy, model prediction preceded onset by a median 6.5 months. Most thyroid clonotypes with frequency above 0.001 were detected in blood.

For Graves' hyperthyroidism to be stable, ophthalmopathy could not progress within 18 months. Uncontrolled infection, other autoimmune disease, pregnancy or lactation barred patients from enrollment. This clonotype occurred a few times. Its antigen is currently unknown. One end of the junction fails to match germline, which may point to a read error. The receptor was isolated from a woman aged 18-35 years with Graves' hyperthyroidism. V usage is TRBV6-1 and J usage is TRBJ1-4; D is unresolved. The sequenced material came from blood. In nucleotides, the CDR3 is TGTGCCAGCAGGGAAGAGGCTGAAAAACTGTTTTTT. Translation: CASREEAEKLFF.